The 10 T cell receptor beta chains below were found in one sample sequenced in a study of shared clonotypes between healthy human individuals. Clones were sequenced by immunoSEQ multiplex PCR, and TCRdb holds only the in-frame ones, with some missing. The table has approximately 740,000 clones, about 92% seen once. Positively selected for CCR7, the CD45RO-negative cells used as naive CD8 cells excluded terminally differentiated effector memory CD45RA+ cells. Sample: naive CD8+ T cells sorted from blood. The origin of the receptors is a man younger than 40 in good health.

V usage is TRBV18 and J usage is TRBJ2-7; 7 bases are shared with TRBD1. The CDR3 consists of 17 residues. With V trimmed by 2 bases and J by 3 bases, 13 bases remained unmatched. Germline assignment: CDR1 KGHSH and CDR2 LQKENI. The CDR3 region is CASSPFSREGANYEQYF. As DNA, the CDR3 is TGTGCCAGCTCACCATTCTCGAGAGAGGGGGCTAACTACGAGCAGTACTTC.

The rearrangement links TRBV4-1 to TRBJ2-5, with 8 bases aligning to TRBD1. The CDR3 has 16 amino acids. Looked up from germline, CDR1 is MGHRA and CDR2 is YSYEKL. The trim removed 4 bases at V and 4 bases at J, leaving 11 bases unmatched. The CDR3 region has the DNA TGCGCCAGCAGCCCGAACGGAGCAGGGGGCGTAGAGACCCAGTACTTC. It encodes CASSPNGAGGVETQYF.

The table lists this clone with a count of one. The chain joins TRBV29-1 to TRBJ2-1, with D possibly being TRBD2 (5 bases). The length of the CDR3 is 15 residues. Trimming took off 2 bases at V and 5 bases at J, with 16 bases between the two ends. Per germline, CDR1 SQVTM and CDR2 ANQGSEA. The CDR3 region is CSVESGGRRNNEQFF. For the CDR3, the DNA is TGCAGCGTTGAATCAGGCGGAAGGAGGAACAATGAGCAGTTCTTC.

The V gene is TRBV7-2, the J gene TRBJ2-1; TRBD2 matches at 9 bases. V trimming: 2 bases; J trimming: 2 bases; junction bases outside the gene matches: 4. Germline CDR1 reads SGHTA; CDR2 reads FQGNSA. CDR3 length: 16 residues. The CDR3 region is CASSLYGTSTYNEQFF. The CDR3 bases are TGTGCCAGCAGCTTATACGGGACTAGCACCTACAATGAGCAGTTCTTC.

The chain couples TRBV29-1 to TRBJ2-7, with TRBD2 identical over 9 bases. With 0 bases clipped from V and 3 bases from J, the junction kept 3 bases outside the gene matches. Germline loops: CDR1 SQVTM, CDR2 ANQGSEA. The CDR3 is made up of 14 amino acids. In nucleotides, the CDR3 is TGCAGCGTTGAAGATATGACTAGCGGCTACGAGCAGTACTTC. Amino acids: CSVEDMTSGYEQYF.

V gene TRBV11-2 combines with J gene TRBJ2-1; D might be TRBD1 (6 bases). The CDR3 is 18 residues long. Looked up from germline, CDR1 is SGHAT and CDR2 is FQNNGV. Trimming cost V 1 base and J 3 bases, with 19 bases left between them. The CDR3 loop is CASSLALIGTTYYNEQFF. Written as DNA, the CDR3 is TGTGCCAGCAGCTTAGCCTTGATCGGGACAACATACTACAATGAGCAGTTCTTC.

The chain is built from TRBV7-6 and TRBJ1-3; 7 nucleotides agree with TRBD1. Trimming took 0 bases from V and 0 from J; bases not matched to a gene: 2. The CDR3 loop spans 16 amino acids. Germline V CDR1 and CDR2: SGHVS, FNYEAQ. In nucleotides, the CDR3 is TGTGCCAGCAGCTTAGCCTGGGACAGCTCTGGAAACACCATATATTTT. This gives the protein CASSLAWDSSGNTIYF.

V usage is TRBV14 and J usage is TRBJ1-4, with D perhaps TRBD1 (5 bases). The germline gives CDR1 SGHDN, CDR2 FVKESK. Trimming removed 1 base at V and 7 bases at J, with 19 bases between. There are 17 residues in the CDR3. CDR3 nucleotide sequence: TGTGCCAGCAGCCAAGGGGCTTCCAGGGATTTTATTGAAAAACTGTTTTTT. This codes for CASSQGASRDFIEKLFF.

The V and J genes are TRBV4-1 and TRBJ1-1, with a tentative D call TRBD1 (5 bases). The CDR3 contains 14 residues. Germline lookup yields CDR1 MGHRA and CDR2 YSYEKL. Trimming removed 3 bases from V and 1 base from J, with 9 bases in between. The CDR3 region has the DNA TGCGCCAGCAGCCAGGCCGGGGGGAACACTGAAGCTTTCTTT. Amino acid sequence: CASSQAGGNTEAFF.

Written as DNA, the CDR3 is TGTGCCAGCAGCTTCTCGAGGGCGCTCGGACTAGACCCCTACGAGCAGTACTTC. It specifies CASSFSRALGLDPYEQYF. This rearrangement joins TRBV11-2 to TRBJ2-7, with 7 bases aligning to TRBD2. V lost 3 bases to trimming and J lost 2 bases; unmatched junction nucleotides: 16. Germline V gives CDR1 SGHAT, CDR2 FQNNGV. There are 18 residues in the CDR3. Combining the CDR3 with reference TRBV11-2 and TRBJ2-7 gives the whole variable domain EAGVAQSPRYKIIEKRQSVAFWCNPISGHATLYWYQQILGQGPKLLIQFQNNGVVDDSQLPKDRFSAERLKGVDSTLKIQPAKLEDSAVYLCASSFSRALGLDPYEQYFGPGTRLTVT.